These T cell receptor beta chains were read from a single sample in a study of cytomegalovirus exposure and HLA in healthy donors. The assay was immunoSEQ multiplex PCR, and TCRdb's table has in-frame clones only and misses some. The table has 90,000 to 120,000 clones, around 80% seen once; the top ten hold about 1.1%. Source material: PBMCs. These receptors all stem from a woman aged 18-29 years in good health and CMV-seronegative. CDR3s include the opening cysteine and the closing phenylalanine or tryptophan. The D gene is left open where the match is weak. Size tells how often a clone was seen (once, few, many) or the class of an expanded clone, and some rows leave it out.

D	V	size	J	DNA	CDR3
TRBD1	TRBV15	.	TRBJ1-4	TGTGCCACCAGCAGCCTCGACAGGGGTGAAAAACTGTTTTTT	CATSSLDRGEKLFF
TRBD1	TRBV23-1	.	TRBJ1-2	TGCGCCAGCAGTCCCCCGGGGGTCACAGGGGGCCCTGGCTACACCTTC	CASSPPGVTGGPGYTF
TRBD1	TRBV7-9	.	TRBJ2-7	TGTGCCAGCAGCTCCGGGAGACAGGGGGTCGCGCAGTACTTC	CASSSGRQGVAQYF
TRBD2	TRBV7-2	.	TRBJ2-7	TGTGCCAGCAGCTTAGGCGGCGGGGGGCCGGTATACGAGCAGTACTTC	CASSLGGGGPVYEQYF
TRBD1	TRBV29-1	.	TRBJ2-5	TGCAGCGTCGCCAGCAATCGGGACAGGGCGCAAGAGACCCAGTACTTC	CSVASNRDRAQETQYF
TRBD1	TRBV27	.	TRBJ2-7	TGTGCCAGCAGAAGTACAGGGGGCCTTGGATACGAGCAGTACTTC	CASRSTGGLGYEQYF
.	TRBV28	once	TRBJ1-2	TGTGCCAGCAGTCGCGTAGGGGTCTATGGCTACACCTTC	CASSRVGVYGYTF
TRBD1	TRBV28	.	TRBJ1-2	TGTGCCAGCAGTCCGGCGGTGGGACAGGGCGACTATGGCTACACCTTC	CASSPAVGQGDYGYTF
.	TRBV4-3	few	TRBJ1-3	TGCGCCAGCAGCCAGATGACAGAAAACACCATATATTTT	CASSQMTENTIYF
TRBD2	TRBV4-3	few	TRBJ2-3	TGCGCCAGCAGCCAAGTTCTTGGGCGGGAGTGGGCAGATACGCAGTATTTT	CASSQVLGREWADTQYF
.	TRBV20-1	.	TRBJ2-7	TGCAGTGCGCGGGACAGCTACGAGCAGTACTTC	CSARDSYEQYF
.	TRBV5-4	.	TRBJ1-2	TGTGCCAGCAGCTTGCTTTCAGGGCAATTAGGCTACACCTTC	CASSLLSGQLGYTF
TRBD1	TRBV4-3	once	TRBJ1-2	TGCGCCAGCAGCCATAGACAGGGGGCCGACTATGGCTACACCTTC	CASSHRQGADYGYTF
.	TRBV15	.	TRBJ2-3	TGTGCCGCCGGGAGACATCCCACAGATACGCAGTATTTT	CAAGRHPTDTQYF
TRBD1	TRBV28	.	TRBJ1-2	TGTGCCAGCAGGAAACAGGGGGAGCCCTATGGCTACACCTTC	CASRKQGEPYGYTF
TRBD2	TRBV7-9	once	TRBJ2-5	TGTGCCAGCAGCTTAGGGGACCTAGCGGGGAGCCAAGAGACCCAGTACTTC	CASSLGDLAGSQETQYF
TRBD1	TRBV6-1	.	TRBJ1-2	TGTGCCAGCAGTGCCACAGGGGGCGCGGGTGGCTACACCTTC	CASSATGGAGGYTF
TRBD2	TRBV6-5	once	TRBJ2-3	TGTGCCAGCAGTTCTCAAGCGGGGGGCACAGATACGCAGTATTTT	CASSSQAGGTDTQYF
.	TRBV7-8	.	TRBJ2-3	TGTGCCAGCAGCCTAAGGGGGGGTACGCAGTATTTT	CASSLRGGTQYF
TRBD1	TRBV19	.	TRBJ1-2	TGTGCCAGTCATACAGGGACAGTGGGAGGCTACACCTTC	CASHTGTVGGYTF
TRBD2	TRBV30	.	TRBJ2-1	TGTGCCTGGAGCCTGTGGGGGGACGGGAGGGCTGAGCAGTTCTTC	CAWSLWGDGRAEQFF
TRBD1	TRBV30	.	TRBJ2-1	TGTGCCTGGAACTCAGACAGGGGGTTCTACAATGAGCAGTTCTTC	CAWNSDRGFYNEQFF
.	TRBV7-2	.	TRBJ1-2	TGTGCCAGCAGCTCAAACTATGGCTACACCTTC	CASSSNYGYTF
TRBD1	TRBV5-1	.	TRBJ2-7	TGCGCCAGCAGCGAAACCGGGACAGGGGTCAACGAGCAGTACTTC	CASSETGTGVNEQYF
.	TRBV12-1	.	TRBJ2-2	TGTGCCAGCAGCTTTAGACGCGGGACTAGCTTCACCGGGGAGCTGTTTTTT	CASSFRRGTSFTGELFF
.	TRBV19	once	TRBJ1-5	TGTGCCAGTAGTATAATTCGAGGGCGAGGTCAGCCCCAGCATTTT	CASSIIRGRGQPQHF
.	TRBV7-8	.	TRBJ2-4	TGTGCCAGCAGCTTACGACAACCGTGGACAGAACCGATAGCCAAAAACATTCAGTACTTC	CASSLRQPWTEPIAKNIQYF
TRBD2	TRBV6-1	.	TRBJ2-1	TGTGCCAGCAATCTGGCGGGAGCCTACAATGAGCAGTTCTTC	CASNLAGAYNEQFF
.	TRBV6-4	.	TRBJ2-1	TGTGCCAGCAGTAGGACAGAGTACAATGAGCAGTTCTTC	CASSRTEYNEQFF
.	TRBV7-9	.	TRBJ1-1	TGTTCCAGCAAAACCGGGACAACTGAAGCTTTCTTT	CSSKTGTTEAFF
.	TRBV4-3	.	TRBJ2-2	TGCGCCAGCAGCCAAGCCCAATTGACCGGGGAGCTGTTTTTT	CASSQAQLTGELFF
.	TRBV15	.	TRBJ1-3	TGTGCCACCAGCAGAGACGGTATAGCTGGAAACACCATATATTTT	CATSRDGIAGNTIYF
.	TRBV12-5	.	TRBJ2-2	TGTGCTAGTGGTTTGGTAGGGTGGGAGGACACCGGGGAGCTGTTTTTT	CASGLVGWEDTGELFF
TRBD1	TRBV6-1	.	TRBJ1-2	TGTGCCAGCAGCACAGGGGGCGTTGATTATGGCTACACCTTC	CASSTGGVDYGYTF
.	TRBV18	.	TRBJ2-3	TGTGCCAGCTCACCGACAACCCACGACGCCCTTAGCACAGATACGCAGTATTTT	CASSPTTHDALSTDTQYF
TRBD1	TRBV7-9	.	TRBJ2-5	TGTGCCAGCAGCCCTGGGACAGGGGGCTGGGGGGAGACCCAGTACTTC	CASSPGTGGWGETQYF
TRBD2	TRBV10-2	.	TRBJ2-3	TGCGCCAGCACTCCCCTAGCGGGAGCAGATACGCAGTATTTT	CASTPLAGADTQYF
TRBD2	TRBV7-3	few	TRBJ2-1	TGTGCCAGCAGCTTAAGGGCGGGGGGGATCCCAAATGAGCAGTTCTTC	CASSLRAGGIPNEQFF
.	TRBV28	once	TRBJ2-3	TGTGCCAGCAGTTCCCTCGCCTTTAGGGGCGGTAGTGCTAGCACAGATACGCAGTATTTT	CASSSLAFRGGSASTDTQYF
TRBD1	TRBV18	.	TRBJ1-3	TGTGCCAGCTCACCAAGTGGACAGGGCCTCTCTGGAAACACCATATATTTT	CASSPSGQGLSGNTIYF
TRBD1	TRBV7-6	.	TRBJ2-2	TGTGCCAGCAGCCCGGGTTGGACGGGACAGGGAGGACCGAACACCGGGGAGCTGTTTTTT	CASSPGWTGQGGPNTGELFF
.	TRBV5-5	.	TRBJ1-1	TGTGCCAGCAGCGCTTATGGCTTTAACACTGAAGCTTTCTTT	CASSAYGFNTEAFF
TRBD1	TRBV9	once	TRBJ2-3	TGTGCCAGCAGCACACGACCGGGACAGGGGTACACAGATACGCAGTATTTT	CASSTRPGQGYTDTQYF